Following are 20 T cell receptor beta chains from one sample sequenced in a study of OX40 agonist ivuxolimab in advanced cancers. Sequencing used immunoSEQ multiplex PCR; TCRdb keeps in-frame clones, though not all of them. Of tens of thousands of clones detected, 90% appear once; the ten largest clones hold roughly 4.4%. Sequencing used CD4+ or CD8+ T cells sorted from blood, obtained in a trial of the OX40 agonist ivuxolimab. The source of these receptors is an adult with an advanced solid tumor such as melanoma, head and neck, liver or kidney cancer.

This clone came up a few times. The chain is built from TRBV5-6 and TRBJ2-7, with D perhaps given as TRBD1 or TRBD2 (5 bases each). V gave up 0 bases and J gave up 4 bases, with 11 bases separating them. The germline V gene has CDR1 SGHDT and CDR2 YYEEEE. The CDR3 is 14 amino acids. The CDR3 DNA sequence: TGTGCCAGCAGCTTGGACAGCTGGGGGTACGAGCAGTACTTC. This translates into CASSLDSWGYEQYF.

This clone appeared a single time. The V and J genes are TRBV5-4 and TRBJ2-7; D call uncertain. CDR1 is SGHNT and CDR2 is YYREEE in the germline V gene (reference sequence). Trimming shortened V by 1 base and J by 5 bases, and 13 bases separated the two germline ends. This CDR3 is built from 14 residues. This CDR3 is CASSLKQPVNEQYF. In DNA, the CDR3 is TGTGCCAGCAGCTTGAAGCAGCCCGTGAACGAGCAGTACTTC.

In regard to this clone: A read error may account for a junction end that differs from germline. The chain uses TRBV7-7 and TRBJ2-3, with D maybe TRBD1 (7 bases). Germline V lookup: CDR1 SSHAT, CDR2 FNYEAQ (reference sequence). CDR3 length: 15 residues. The CDR3 is CASSLGQGGTDTQYF. In nucleotides, the CDR3 is TGTGCTAGCAGCTTAGGGCAGGGGGGTACAGATACGCAGTATTTT.

The V and J genes are TRBV7-3 and TRBJ2-2, with unresolved D. CDR3 length: 12 residues. Germline values: CDR1 SGHTA, CDR2 FQGTGA. Deletions cut 2 bases from V and 7 bases from J, with 5 bases between. CDR3 bases: TGTGCCAGCAGCTTAGAGGTCGGGGAGCTGTTTTTT. This encodes CASSLEVGELFF.

V usage is TRBV5-4 and J usage is TRBJ1-2, with 7 nucleotides matching TRBD1. This CDR3 is built from 13 residues. The V and J ends lost 3 bases and 8 bases, in that order; junction bases with no gene match: 7. Germline V gene lookup returns CDR1 SGHNT and CDR2 YYREEE (reference sequence). Here the CDR3 reads CASSSTGDNGYTF. The DNA for the CDR3 is TGTGCCAGCAGCTCCACAGGGGATAACGGCTACACCTTC.

As regards this clone: No DNA is shown, since the ends of the CDR3 on it are uncertain; the CDR3 is the one TCRdb lists. The CDR3 loop reads CASSLGTLRAGELFF. The V and J genes are TRBV11-2 and TRBJ2-2; TRBD2 was called by the table and not checked on the DNA. The CDR3 has 15 amino acids, counting both end residues. Germline V gene lookup returns CDR1 SGHAT and CDR2 FQNNGV.

This sequence joins TRBV6-5 and TRBJ2-6; no clear D. V was clipped by 8 bases and J by 2 bases, with 10 bases between them. Germline V gene lookup returns CDR1 MNHEY and CDR2 SVGAGI. This CDR3 comprises 14 residues. CDR3 region: CASSYVPGANVLTF. In DNA form, the CDR3 reads TGTGCCAGCTCCTATGTGCCTGGGGCCAACGTCCTGACTTTC.

The chain carries TRBV10-3 and TRBJ2-1; no clear D gene. Germline loops: CDR1 ENHRY, CDR2 SYGVKD. The ends were cut back, 2 bases at V and 6 bases at J, with 8 bases in the middle. This CDR3 contains 13 residues. The CDR3 here is CAISEGLPNEQFF. The CDR3 DNA is TGTGCCATCAGTGAGGGGCTACCCAATGAGCAGTTCTTC.

The CDR3 region is CASSPYPVMRYEQYF. DNA of the CDR3: TGTGCCAGCAGTCCATACCCCGTGATGCGATACGAGCAGTACTTC. The chain is built from TRBV28 and TRBJ2-7; D is unresolved. The CDR3 contains 15 residues. Trimming left V 5 bases short and J 4 bases short, with 18 bases between. Germline values: CDR1 MDHEN, CDR2 SYDVKM.

The chain uses TRBV6-5 and TRBJ1-5, with D possibly matching TRBD1 (5 bases). This CDR3 is 15 amino acids long. V lost 2 bases and J lost 0, with 8 bases in between. Germline values: CDR1 MNHEY, CDR2 SVGAGI. The CDR3 DNA reads as TGTGCCAGCAGTTACGGGGGTTATAGCAATCAGCCCCAGCATTTT. It encodes CASSYGGYSNQPQHF.

The J gene is TRBJ1-2, the V gene TRBV7-9, with 9 nucleotides matching TRBD1. V was pared by 5 bases and J by 5 bases, with 3 bases of the junction left unmatched. Per germline, CDR1 SEHNR and CDR2 FQNEAQ (reference sequence). The CDR3 covers 13 residues. This chain's CDR3 is CASSEDRGYGYTF. In DNA, the CDR3 is TGTGCCAGCAGCGAGGACAGGGGATATGGCTACACCTTC.

The V call is TRBV11-3, the J call TRBJ2-1; tentative D call: TRBD2 (6 bases). V lost 4 bases to trimming and J lost 10 bases, with 23 bases between them. The CDR3 sequence is 16 residues long. Germline CDR1 and CDR2: SGHNT and YENEEA. The CDR3 DNA reads TGTGCCAGCAGCTCAATTACTCCGGGACTCCACTGGGAGCAGTTCTTC. This sequence encodes CASSSITPGLHWEQFF.

This clone was found once. The chain combines TRBV19 with TRBJ2-1; 10 nucleotides align to TRBD2. The CDR3 is made up of 16 amino acids. With 4 bases clipped from V and 6 bases from J, the junction kept 9 bases outside the gene matches. Germline CDR1 reads LNHDA; CDR2 reads SQIVND (reference sequence). This CDR3 reads CASSREASGGFNEQFF. CDR3 sequence (DNA): TGTGCCAGTAGTAGGGAGGCTAGCGGGGGTTTCAATGAGCAGTTCTTC.

J is TRBJ2-5 and V is TRBV23-1; tentative D call: TRBD2 (5 bases). TRBV23-1 is an open reading frame whose function is uncertain. The CDR3 contains 13 residues. Between the trimmed V and J ends, which lost 7 bases and 7 bases, there was a span of 16 bases. CDR3 DNA: TGCGCCAGCACTGGACTCGACCACGGGACCCAGTACTTC. It encodes CASTGLDHGTQYF.

J is TRBJ2-2 and V is TRBV6-5, with D possibly being TRBD2 (5 bases). V was trimmed by 6 bases and J by 2 bases, leaving 10 bases between them. CDR1 and CDR2 from the germline V gene are MNHEY and SVGAGI. The CDR3 length is 14 residues. The CDR3 DNA reads as TGTGCCAGCAGGAACGGGATAAACACCGGGGAGCTGTTTTTT. It codes for CASRNGINTGELFF.

This chain links TRBV5-6 with TRBJ1-5, with D possibly being TRBD1 (6 bases). There are 14 residues in the CDR3. V lost 4 bases and J lost 8, with 16 bases in between. Germline values: CDR1 SGHDT, CDR2 YYEEEE. The CDR3 loop reads CASSPTGGREPQHF. DNA of the CDR3: TGTGCCAGCAGCCCAACGGGGGGCAGGGAGCCCCAGCATTTT.

The rearrangement joins TRBV5-1 to TRBJ2-3, with D perhaps TRBD1 (5 bases). V lost 3 bases to trimming and J lost 0 bases, with 11 bases between them. CDR3 length equals 15 residues. The germline CDR1 and CDR2 sequences are SGHRS and YFSETQ. CDR3 DNA: TGCGCCAGCAGCTCCGGACAAGTCAGCACAGATACGCAGTATTTT. Translated, it gives CASSSGQVSTDTQYF.

This clone was found once. The genes are TRBV5-6 and TRBJ2-5; unclear D gene. Germline V gene lookup returns CDR1 SGHDT and CDR2 YYEEEE. The CDR3 loop spans 11 amino acids. V lost 0 bases, J lost 3 bases, and 0 bases lay in between. The CDR3 coding sequence is TGTGCCAGCAGCTTGGAAGAGACCCAGTACTTC. Its translation is CASSLEETQYF.

The chain links TRBV5-1 to TRBJ2-7; the match to TRBD2 covers 12 bases. The CDR3 runs 14 residues. Germline CDR1 reads SGHRS; CDR2 reads YFSETQ. Trimming cost V 6 bases and J 6 bases; bases outside gene matches: 7. The CDR3 spells CASTETSGGLEQYF. The CDR3 coding sequence is TGCGCCAGCACCGAGACTAGCGGGGGCCTCGAGCAGTACTTC.

This chain uses TRBV18 with TRBJ2-7; TRBD2 agrees at 8 bases. Losses at the gene ends were 0 bases for V and 3 bases for J; bases not matched to a gene: 4. This CDR3 region has 15 residues. Germline V gene data show CDR1 as KGHSH and CDR2 as LQKENI. CDR3 protein: CASSPPATSDYEQYF. The CDR3 DNA is TGTGCCAGCTCACCACCTGCGACTAGCGACTACGAGCAGTACTTC.